A single sample is the source of the 10 T cell receptor beta chains below, sequenced in a study of T-cell reconstitution after alpha-beta-depleted transplantation in children. Using unique molecular identifiers, the investigators prepared the TCRbeta library. TCRdb reanalysed the PCR reads using MiXCR and keeps one entry per CDR3 protein. The sample lists some 350,000 distinct CDR3 sequences; about 17% were seen once. The specimen comprised PBMCs, mostly from graft donor cells, sampled 360 days after TCRalphabeta/CD19-depleted stem cell transplant. All receptors come from a male patient between 2 and 15 years old who had a stem cell transplant for acute lymphoblastic leukemia, so the T cells may come from the graft donor.

This clonotype has a handful of counts. This rearrangement joins TRBV5-1 to TRBJ2-3; 7 bases map to TRBD2. V shed 4 bases, J shed 3 bases, and the junction held 8 bases outside the gene matches. CDR3 length: 15 residues. The germline V gene has CDR1 SGHRS and CDR2 YFSETQ. This CDR3 is CASSQWDYRTDTQYF. DNA for the CDR3: TGCGCCAGCAGCCAATGGGACTATCGGACAGATACGCAGTATTTT.

This clonotype was seen a handful of times. CDR3 nucleotide sequence: TGCGCCAGCAGCCAAGATGGGGACACCTATGGCTACACCTTC. Translation: CASSQDGDTYGYTF. This rearrangement joins TRBV4-1 to TRBJ1-2; D may be TRBD1 (6 bases). V lost 0 bases, J lost 4 bases, and 9 bases lay in between. CDR1 is MGHRA, CDR2 YSYEKL, per germline. CDR3 size: 14 residues.

V is TRBV27 and J is TRBJ1-2; 7 bases fit TRBD1. This CDR3 has 19 amino acids. Germline CDR1 is MNHEY and CDR2 is SMNVEV (reference sequence). V lost 3 bases and J lost 4; bases outside the gene matches: 20. CDR3 in amino acids: CASSFRRLYSDRAGYGYTF. Written as DNA, the CDR3 is TGTGCCAGCAGTTTTAGGCGCCTTTACTCCGACAGGGCTGGCTATGGCTACACCTTC.

This clonotype was seen a few times. The chain couples TRBV24-1 to TRBJ2-3; a weak D match, TRBD2 (5 bases). The V gene lost 2 bases and the J gene lost 7 bases, with 6 bases spanning the gap. Germline CDR1 KGHDR, CDR2 SFDVKD. The CDR3 extends over 12 amino acids. The CDR3, as DNA: TGTGCCACCAGTGATTGGGAGAATACGCAGTATTTT. This translates into CATSDWENTQYF.

This clonotype was detected only once. The CDR3 bases are TGTGCCTGGGCCCGACAGGGAGTCACAGATACGCAGTATTTT. Protein: CAWARQGVTDTQYF. The rearrangement joins TRBV30 to TRBJ2-3; the match to TRBD1 covers 7 bases. The trim removed 5 bases at V and 2 bases at J, leaving 7 bases unmatched. The CDR3 loop spans 14 amino acids. Germline V gene data show CDR1 as GTSNPN and CDR2 as SVGIG (reference sequence).

In this sample, this clonotype turned up a few times. The CDR3 reads CASSFEPRRNLNTEAFF. The CDR3 coding sequence is TGTGCCAGCAGCTTCGAGCCCAGGCGGAACCTGAACACTGAAGCTTTCTTT. The chain combines TRBV7-9 with TRBJ1-1, with unresolved D. This CDR3 is built from 17 residues. Germline values: CDR1 SEHNR, CDR2 FQNEAQ (reference sequence). V was clipped by 3 bases and J by 0 bases, with 17 bases between them.

This clonotype occurred many times. This chain uses TRBV15 with TRBJ2-3; 11 nucleotides line up with TRBD2. This CDR3 comprises 13 residues. CDR1 is LNHNV, CDR2 YYDKDF, per germline (reference sequence). The ends lost 8 bases at V and 5 bases at J; junction bases unmatched: 3. This CDR3 is CATSGTSGDTQYF. CDR3 DNA sequence: TGTGCCACCTCCGGGACTAGCGGAGATACGCAGTATTTT.

The chain combines TRBV5-4 with TRBJ2-3; 12 nucleotides match TRBD2. The CDR3 sequence is 22 residues long. Germline V gene sequence: CDR1 SGHNT, CDR2 YYREEE (reference sequence). The V segment lost 0 bases and the J segment 3 bases; nucleotides outside the gene matches: 20. In nucleotides, the CDR3 is TGTGCCAGCAGCTTGGAGGGGTCTAGCGGGAGGGCGTCCCGAACTTGGACAGATACGCAGTATTTT. Its protein is CASSLEGSSGRASRTWTDTQYF.

There are many counts of this clonotype. The V and J genes are TRBV28 and TRBJ2-7, with 7 bases aligning to TRBD2. CDR3 size: 11 residues. With V trimmed by 5 bases and J by 10 bases, 5 bases remained unmatched. Germline assignment: CDR1 MDHEN and CDR2 SYDVKM. The CDR3 sequence is CASSERLAQYF. The CDR3 DNA reads as TGTGCCAGCAGTGAACGACTAGCCCAGTACTTC.

The rearrangement joins TRBV20-1 to TRBJ2-7, with TRBD2 matching over 7 bases. The CDR3 is 13 residues long. With 6 bases clipped from V and 1 base from J, the junction kept 6 bases outside the gene matches. Germline V CDR1 and CDR2: DFQATT, SNEGSKA (reference sequence). The CDR3 DNA follows: TGCAGTGCCTGGGGGGGATCATCCTACGAGCAGTACTTC. Translated, it gives CSAWGGSSYEQYF.